The 10 T cell receptor beta chains listed next were all sequenced from one sample in a study of blood T cell repertoires in COVID-19. Some clones are missing from TCRdb's copy, which holds only in-frame ones; the method was immunoSEQ multiplex PCR. Of just over 150,000 clones in the sample, 80% to 90% are singletons; the top ten hold roughly 15%. Sequencing was done on a sample of peripheral blood. All receptors come from a woman in her 40s with acute or convalescent COVID-19.

The chain employs TRBV30 and TRBJ1-2, with D perhaps matching TRBD1 (6 bases). In germline, CDR1 is GTSNPN, CDR2 SVGIG (reference sequence). Trimming removed 3 bases at V and 8 bases at J, with 10 bases between. This CDR3 spans 11 amino acids. The CDR3 region is CAWRTRGGYTF. CDR3 in DNA: TGTGCCTGGAGGACGAGGGGGGGCTACACCTTC.

The V and J genes are TRBV7-2 and TRBJ2-1; no firm D call. This CDR3 has 14 residues. V gave up 10 bases and J gave up 0 bases, with 13 bases separating them. Germline CDR1 and CDR2: SGHTA and FQGNSA. DNA for the CDR3: TGTGCCACCAGTACGCGAAGCTCCTACAATGAGCAGTTCTTC. Its protein product is CATSTRSSYNEQFF.

V and J are TRBV15 and TRBJ1-1; D gene ambiguous. CDR1 is LNHNV and CDR2 is YYDKDF in the germline V gene (reference sequence). V lost 4 bases to trimming and J lost 1 base, with 10 bases between them. There are 14 residues in the CDR3. The CDR3 coding sequence is TGTGCCACCAGCACGAGACATCGGAACACTGAAGCTTTCTTT. Its protein product is CATSTRHRNTEAFF.

V is TRBV2 and J is TRBJ1-5; D call uncertain. V lost 6 bases to trimming and J lost 2 bases, with 5 bases between them. The length of the CDR3 is 12 residues. Per germline, CDR1 SNHLY and CDR2 FYNNEI. CDR3 nucleotide sequence: TGTGCCAGCAGGGGAGGCAATCAGCCCCAGCATTTT. Its protein is CASRGGNQPQHF.

CDR3 in DNA: TGTGCCTGTCTCCCTAACAGGGGGACTAACTATGGCTACACCTTC. Translated: CACLPNRGTNYGYTF. The rearrangement uses TRBV30 and TRBJ1-2; TRBD1 agrees at 8 bases. With 6 bases clipped from V and 0 bases from J, the junction kept 9 bases outside the gene matches. This CDR3 is built from 15 residues. CDR1 is GTSNPN and CDR2 is SVGIG in the germline V gene (reference sequence). Filled out from reference TRBV30 and TRBJ1-2, the complete variable domain reads SQTIHQWPATLVQPVGSPLSLECTVEGTSNPNLYWYRQAAGRGLQLLFYSVGIGQISSEVPQNLSASRPQDRQFILSSKKLLLSDSGFYLCACLPNRGTNYGYTFGSGTRLTVV.

This clone came up a few times. Other DNA sequences in the same sample also yield this CDR3. The rearrangement joins TRBV18 to TRBJ2-5; D is perhaps TRBD1 (7 bases). The CDR3 is made up of 14 amino acids. V dropped 2 bases and J dropped 3 bases, with 10 bases sitting between them. The V gene's germline CDR1 is KGHSH and CDR2 LQKENI. The CDR3 loop is CASSPGGGEETQYF. The CDR3 DNA sequence: TGTGCCAGCTCACCAGGAGGGGGCGAAGAGACCCAGTACTTC. The full variable domain, in which reference TRBV18 and TRBJ2-5 provide the parts outside the CDR3, is NAGVMQNPRHLVRRRGQEARLRCSPMKGHSHVYWYRQLPEEGLKFMVYLQKENIIDESGMPKERFSAEFPKEGPSILRIQQVVRGDSAAYFCASSPGGGEETQYFGPGTRLLVL.

V usage is TRBV2 and J usage is TRBJ2-1; 7 nucleotides agree with TRBD2. The trim removed 10 bases at V and 0 bases at J, leaving 6 bases unmatched. Per the germline V gene, CDR1 is SNHLY and CDR2 is FYNNEI. This CDR3 spans 14 amino acids. The CDR3, as DNA: TGTGCCACAAGCTGGGGGGGCTCCTACAATGAGCAGTTCTTC. It specifies CATSWGGSYNEQFF.

The gene calls are TRBV7-3 and TRBJ2-1, with D tentatively TRBD2 (7 bases). CDR1 is SGHTA and CDR2 is FQGTGA in the germline V gene. V was pared by 2 bases and J by 7 bases, with 12 bases between. This CDR3 has 14 amino acids. CDR3 protein: CASSLPGEGNEQFF. The CDR3 DNA reads TGTGCCAGCAGCTTACCAGGGGAGGGGAATGAGCAGTTCTTC. The whole variable domain, remainder taken from reference TRBV7-3 and TRBJ2-1, is GAGVSQTPSNKVTEKGKYVELRCDPISGHTALYWYRQSLGQGPEFLIYFQGTGAADDSGLPNDRFFAVRPEGSVSTLKIQRTERGDSAVYLCASSLPGEGNEQFFGPGTRLTVL.

V and J are TRBV24-1 and TRBJ2-7; 9 bases fit TRBD1. V lost 3 bases, J lost 5 bases, and 7 bases stayed unmatched. CDR3 size: 15 residues. Germline CDR1 reads KGHDR; CDR2 reads SFDVKD. CDR3 in DNA: TGTGCCACCAGTGATCCCGGGACAGGGAAGAACGAGCAGTACTTC. Translated, it gives CATSDPGTGKNEQYF.

The V call is TRBV30, the J call TRBJ1-2; 11 bases are shared with TRBD1. Germline values: CDR1 GTSNPN, CDR2 SVGIG (reference sequence). With 5 bases clipped from V and 4 bases from J, the junction kept 6 bases outside the gene matches. The CDR3 covers 14 residues. As DNA, the CDR3 is TGTGCCTGGGGTCGGACAGGGGGCGCCTATGGCTACACCTTC. This gives the protein CAWGRTGGAYGYTF.